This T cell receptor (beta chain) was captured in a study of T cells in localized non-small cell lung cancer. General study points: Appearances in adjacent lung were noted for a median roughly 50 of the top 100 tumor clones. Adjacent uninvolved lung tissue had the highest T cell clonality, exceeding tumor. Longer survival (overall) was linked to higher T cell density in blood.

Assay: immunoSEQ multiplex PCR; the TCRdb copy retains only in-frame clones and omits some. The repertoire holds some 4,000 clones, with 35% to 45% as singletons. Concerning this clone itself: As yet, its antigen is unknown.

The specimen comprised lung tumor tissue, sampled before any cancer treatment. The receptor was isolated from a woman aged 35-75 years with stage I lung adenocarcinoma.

CDR3 in DNA: TGTGCCACCAACCCAGAACAGGGGAATCAGCCCCAGCATTTT. Its translation: CATNPEQGNQPQHF. The chain has TRBV6-8 and TRBJ1-5, with 7 positions matching TRBD1. The CDR3 covers 14 residues. The V gene's germline CDR1 is MNHGY and CDR2 SAAAGT. Unmatched junction bases numbered 10, after V lost 10 bases and J lost 4 bases.